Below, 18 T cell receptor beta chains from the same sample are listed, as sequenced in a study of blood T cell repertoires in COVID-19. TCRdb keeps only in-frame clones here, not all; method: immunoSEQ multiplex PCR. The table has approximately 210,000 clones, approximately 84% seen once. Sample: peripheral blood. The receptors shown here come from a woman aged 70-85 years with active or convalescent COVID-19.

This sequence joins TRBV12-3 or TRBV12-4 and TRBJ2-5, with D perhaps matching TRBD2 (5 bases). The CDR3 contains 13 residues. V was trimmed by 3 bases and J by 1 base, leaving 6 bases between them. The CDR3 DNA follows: TGTGCCAGCAGTTTTGGACTCCAAGAGACCCAGTACTTC. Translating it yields CASSFGLQETQYF.

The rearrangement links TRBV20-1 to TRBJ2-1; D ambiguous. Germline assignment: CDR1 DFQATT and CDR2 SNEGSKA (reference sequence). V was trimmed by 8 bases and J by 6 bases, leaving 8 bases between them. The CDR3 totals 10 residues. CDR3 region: CSFDSNEQFF. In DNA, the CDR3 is TGCAGTTTCGACTCCAATGAGCAGTTCTTC.

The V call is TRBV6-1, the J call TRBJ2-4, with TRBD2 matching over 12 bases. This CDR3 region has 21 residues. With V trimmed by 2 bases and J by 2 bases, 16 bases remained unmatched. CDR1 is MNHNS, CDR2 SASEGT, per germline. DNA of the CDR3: TGTGCCAGCAGTGAAAAAGGCGATGGGACTAGCGGGCGGTTTACCAAAAACATTCAGTACTTC. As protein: CASSEKGDGTSGRFTKNIQYF.

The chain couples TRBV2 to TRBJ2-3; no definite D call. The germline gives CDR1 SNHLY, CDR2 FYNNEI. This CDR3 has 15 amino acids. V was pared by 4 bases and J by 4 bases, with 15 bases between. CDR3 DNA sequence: TGTGCCAGCAGTGGGCTAGTTAGGTTATCAGATACGCAGTATTTT. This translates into CASSGLVRLSDTQYF.

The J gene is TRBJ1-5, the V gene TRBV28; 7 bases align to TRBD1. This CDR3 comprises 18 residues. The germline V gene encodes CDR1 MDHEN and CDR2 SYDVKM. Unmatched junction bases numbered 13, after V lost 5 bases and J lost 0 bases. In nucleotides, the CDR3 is TGTGCCAGCAGTCCTAGTGCGGGACAGACTTTTAGCAATCAGCCCCAGCATTTT. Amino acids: CASSPSAGQTFSNQPQHF. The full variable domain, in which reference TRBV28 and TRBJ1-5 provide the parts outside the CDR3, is DVKVTQSSRYLVKRTGEKVFLECVQDMDHENMFWYRQDPGLGLRLIYFSYDVKMKEKGDIPEGYSVSREKKERFSLILESASTNQTSMYLCASSPSAGQTFSNQPQHFGDGTRLSIL.

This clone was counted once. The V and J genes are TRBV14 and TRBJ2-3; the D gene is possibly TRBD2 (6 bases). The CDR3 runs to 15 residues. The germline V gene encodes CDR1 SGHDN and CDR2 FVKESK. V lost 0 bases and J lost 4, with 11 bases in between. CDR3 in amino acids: CASSQEWEAADTQYF. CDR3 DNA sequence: TGTGCCAGCAGCCAAGAATGGGAGGCAGCAGATACGCAGTATTTT. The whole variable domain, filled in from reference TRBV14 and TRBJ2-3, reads EAGVTQFPSHSVIEKGQTVTLRCDPISGHDNLYWYRRVMGKEIKFLLHFVKESKQDESGMPNNRFLAERTGGTYSTLKVQPAELEDSGVYFCASSQEWEAADTQYFGPGTRLTVL.

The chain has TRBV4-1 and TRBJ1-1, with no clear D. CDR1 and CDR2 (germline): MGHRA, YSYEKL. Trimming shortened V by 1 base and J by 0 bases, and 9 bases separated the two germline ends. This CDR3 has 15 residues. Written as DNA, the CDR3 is TGCGCCAGCAGCCAAGTGAGGGAGATGAACACTGAAGCTTTCTTT. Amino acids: CASSQVREMNTEAFF.

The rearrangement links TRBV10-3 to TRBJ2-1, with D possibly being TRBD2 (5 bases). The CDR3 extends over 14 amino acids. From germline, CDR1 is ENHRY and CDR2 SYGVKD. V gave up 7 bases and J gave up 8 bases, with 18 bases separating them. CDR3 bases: TGTGCCATCACCCAGCGGATTCTCCCCGATGAGCAGTTCTTC. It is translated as CAITQRILPDEQFF.

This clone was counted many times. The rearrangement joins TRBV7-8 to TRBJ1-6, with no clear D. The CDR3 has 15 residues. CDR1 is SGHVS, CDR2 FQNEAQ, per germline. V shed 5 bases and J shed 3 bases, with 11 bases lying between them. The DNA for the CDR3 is TGTGCCAGCAGCCTTACAGAACGCTATAATTCACCCCTCCACTTT. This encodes CASSLTERYNSPLHF.

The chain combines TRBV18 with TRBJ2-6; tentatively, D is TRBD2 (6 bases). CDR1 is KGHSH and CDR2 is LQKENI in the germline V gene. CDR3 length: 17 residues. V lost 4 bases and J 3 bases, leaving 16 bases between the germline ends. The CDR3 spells CASSLPGGADGANVLTF. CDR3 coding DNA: TGTGCCAGCTCACTCCCAGGAGGGGCGGATGGGGCCAACGTCCTGACTTTC.

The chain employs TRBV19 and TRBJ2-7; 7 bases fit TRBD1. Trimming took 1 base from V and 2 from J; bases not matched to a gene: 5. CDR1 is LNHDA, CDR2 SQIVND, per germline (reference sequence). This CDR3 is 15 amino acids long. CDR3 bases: TGTGCCAGTAGTATAGCCGGGACAGCGGCCTACGAGCAGTACTTC. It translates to CASSIAGTAAYEQYF. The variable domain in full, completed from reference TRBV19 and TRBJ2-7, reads DGGITQSPKYLFRKEGQNVTLSCEQNLNHDAMYWYRQDPGQGLRLIYYSQIVNDFQKGDIAEGYSVSREKKESFPLTVTSAQKNPTAFYLCASSIAGTAAYEQYFGPGTRLTVT.

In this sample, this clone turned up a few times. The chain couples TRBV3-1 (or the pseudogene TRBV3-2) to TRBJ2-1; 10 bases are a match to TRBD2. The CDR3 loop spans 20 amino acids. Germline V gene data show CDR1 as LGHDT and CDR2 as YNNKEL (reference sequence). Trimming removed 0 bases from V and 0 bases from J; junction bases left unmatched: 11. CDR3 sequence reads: CASSQDGGLAVWSSYNEQFF. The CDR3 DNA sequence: TGTGCCAGCAGCCAAGATGGAGGACTAGCGGTTTGGAGCTCCTACAATGAGCAGTTCTTC.

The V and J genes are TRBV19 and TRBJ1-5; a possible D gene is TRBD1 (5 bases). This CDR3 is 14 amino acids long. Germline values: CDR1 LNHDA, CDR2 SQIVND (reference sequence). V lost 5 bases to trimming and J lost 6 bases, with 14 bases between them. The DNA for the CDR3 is TGTGCCAGTAGTCGCGCGGGGGAAGGTCAGCCCCAGCATTTT. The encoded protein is CASSRAGEGQPQHF.

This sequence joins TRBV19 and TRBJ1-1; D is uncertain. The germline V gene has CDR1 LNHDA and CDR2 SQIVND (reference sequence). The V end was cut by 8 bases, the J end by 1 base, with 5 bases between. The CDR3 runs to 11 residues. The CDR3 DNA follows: TGTGCCAGTTTAGAGAACACTGAAGCTTTCTTT. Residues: CASLENTEAFF.

CDR3 sequence (DNA): TGTGCCAGCAGTAGGACAGCTAAACTGTTTTTT. Its protein product is CASSRTAKLFF. The chain links TRBV2 to TRBJ1-4, with a tentative D call TRBD1 (6 bases). The CDR3 runs to 11 residues. The germline V gene encodes CDR1 SNHLY and CDR2 FYNNEI. The V gene lost 5 bases and the J gene lost 11 bases, with 9 bases spanning the gap.

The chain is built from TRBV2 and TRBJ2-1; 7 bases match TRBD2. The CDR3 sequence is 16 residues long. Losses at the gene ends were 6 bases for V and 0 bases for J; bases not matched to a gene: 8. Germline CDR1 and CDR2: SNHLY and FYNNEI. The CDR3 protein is CASRVLAAGSYNEQFF. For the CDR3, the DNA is TGTGCCAGCAGGGTCCTAGCGGCGGGCTCCTACAATGAGCAGTTCTTC. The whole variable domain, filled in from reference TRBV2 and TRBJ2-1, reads EPEVTQTPSHQVTQMGQEVILRCVPISNHLYFYWYRQILGQKVEFLVSFYNNEISEKSEIFDDQFSVERPDGSNFTLKIRSTKLEDSAMYFCASRVLAAGSYNEQFFGPGTRLTVL.

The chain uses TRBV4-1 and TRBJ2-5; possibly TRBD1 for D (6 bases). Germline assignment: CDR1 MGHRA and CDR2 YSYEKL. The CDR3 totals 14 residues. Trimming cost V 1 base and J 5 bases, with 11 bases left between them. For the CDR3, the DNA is TGCGCCAGCAGCCAAGTTCAGGGGCGCGAGACCCAGTACTTC. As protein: CASSQVQGRETQYF.

The CDR3 loop reads CASSLFSNNSPLHF. The DNA of the CDR3 is TGTGCCAGCAGCCTATTCTCTAATAATTCACCCCTCCACTTT. The rearrangement uses TRBV3-1 (or the pseudogene TRBV3-2) and TRBJ1-6; D not certain. This CDR3 has 14 amino acids. V was pared by 4 bases and J by 5 bases, with 9 bases between. The germline V gene encodes CDR1 LGHDT and CDR2 YNNKEL (reference sequence).